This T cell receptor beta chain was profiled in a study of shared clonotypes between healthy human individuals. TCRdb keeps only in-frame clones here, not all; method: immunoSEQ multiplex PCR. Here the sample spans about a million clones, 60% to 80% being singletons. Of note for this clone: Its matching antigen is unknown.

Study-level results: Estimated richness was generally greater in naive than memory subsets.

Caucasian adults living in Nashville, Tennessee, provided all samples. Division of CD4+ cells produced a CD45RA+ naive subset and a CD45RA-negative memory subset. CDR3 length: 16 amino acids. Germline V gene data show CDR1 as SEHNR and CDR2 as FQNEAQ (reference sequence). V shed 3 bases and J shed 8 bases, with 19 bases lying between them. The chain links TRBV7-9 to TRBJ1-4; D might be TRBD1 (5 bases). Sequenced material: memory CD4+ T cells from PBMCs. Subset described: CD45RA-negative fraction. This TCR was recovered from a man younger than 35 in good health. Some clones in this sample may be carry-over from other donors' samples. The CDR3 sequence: CASSFPARGSREKLFF. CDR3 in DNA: TGTGCCAGCAGCTTCCCGGCGAGGGGAAGTAGGGAAAAACTGTTTTTT.